The sequence of this T cell receptor beta chain was determined in a study of T cells after posttransplantation cyclophosphamide. Study outcomes and limitations: Skin or GI-infiltrating T cells shared few TRB sequences with blood. Recipient CMV seropositivity and CMV reactivation strongly tracked TRB clonality.

Assay: immunoSEQ multiplex PCR; the TCRdb copy retains only in-frame clones and omits some. Of tens of thousands of clones in the sample, less than 95% were seen once. Germline V gene data show CDR1 as GTSNPN and CDR2 as SVGIG (reference sequence). V was cut by 2 bases and J by 0 bases, with 10 bases left in between. The CDR3 spans 14 residues. Treatment was busulfan-fludarabine conditioning, a marrow graft, and cyclophosphamide on days +3 and +4. This clone was recorded only once. What it binds is not known. The sequencing used PBMCs, collected about 60 days after allogeneic stem cell transplant with posttransplant cyclophosphamide. J is TRBJ1-1 and V is TRBV30; no reliable D call. The TCR was taken from a male patient aged 60-69 years who received an allogeneic stem cell transplant from a related donor and was CMV-positive. The graft donor may be the source of some T cells. CDR3 sequence (DNA): TGTGCCTGGAGTTCCATACAGATGAACACTGAAGCTTTCTTT. It codes for CAWSSIQMNTEAFF.